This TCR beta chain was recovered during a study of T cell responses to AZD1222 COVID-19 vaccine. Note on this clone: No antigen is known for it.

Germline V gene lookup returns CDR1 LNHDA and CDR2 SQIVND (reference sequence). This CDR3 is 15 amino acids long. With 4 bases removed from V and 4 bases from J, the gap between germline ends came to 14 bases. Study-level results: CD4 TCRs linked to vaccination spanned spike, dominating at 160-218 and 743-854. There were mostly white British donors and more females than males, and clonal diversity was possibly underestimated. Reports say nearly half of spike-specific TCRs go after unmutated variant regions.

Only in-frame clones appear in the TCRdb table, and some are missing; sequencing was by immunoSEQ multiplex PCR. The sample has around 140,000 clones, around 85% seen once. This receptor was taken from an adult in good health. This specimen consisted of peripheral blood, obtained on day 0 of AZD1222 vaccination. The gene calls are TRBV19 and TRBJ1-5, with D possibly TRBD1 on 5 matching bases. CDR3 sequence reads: CASSTRAGVNQPQHF. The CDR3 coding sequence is TGTGCCAGTAGTACAAGGGCGGGGGTGAATCAGCCCCAGCATTTT.